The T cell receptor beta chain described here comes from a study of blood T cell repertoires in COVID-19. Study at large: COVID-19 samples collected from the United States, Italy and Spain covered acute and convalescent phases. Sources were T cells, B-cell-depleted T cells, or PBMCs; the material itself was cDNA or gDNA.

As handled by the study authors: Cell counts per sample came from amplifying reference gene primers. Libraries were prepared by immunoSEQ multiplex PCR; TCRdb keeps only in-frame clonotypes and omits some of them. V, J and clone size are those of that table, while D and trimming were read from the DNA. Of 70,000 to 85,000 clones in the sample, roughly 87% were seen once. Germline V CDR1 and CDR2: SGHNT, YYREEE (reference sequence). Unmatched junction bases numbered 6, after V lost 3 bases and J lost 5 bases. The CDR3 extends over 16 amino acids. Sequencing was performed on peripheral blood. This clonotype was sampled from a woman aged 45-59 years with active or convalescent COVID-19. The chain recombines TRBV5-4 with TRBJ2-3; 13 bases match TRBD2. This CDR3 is CASSSRLAGGGDTQYF. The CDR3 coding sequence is TGTGCCAGCAGCTCTAGACTAGCGGGGGGAGGAGATACGCAGTATTTT. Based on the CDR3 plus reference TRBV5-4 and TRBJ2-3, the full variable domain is ETGVTQSPTHLIKTRGQQVTLRCSSQSGHNTVSWYQQALGQGPQFIFQYYREEENGRGNFPPRFSGLQFPNYSSELNVNALELDDSALYLCASSSRLAGGGDTQYFGPGTRLTVL.